These 13 T cell receptor beta chains share one sample of origin, sequenced in a study of blood T cells in healthy people across ages. Using a J-beta primer mix together with a sample-barcoded 5' primer, a second PCR was run for roughly 6 to 12 cycles. TCRdb re-analysed the 5' RACE reads in MiXCR, keeping a single row per CDR3 protein. The data show about 760,000 distinct CDR3 sequences, about 25% seen once. This sample was shared with a second study, whose subject was T cells of mothers and their children.

The sequencing input was blood. The source of these receptors is a boy between 10 and 17 years old in good health.

This clonotype came up a few times. V is TRBV20-1 and J is TRBJ2-1; D gene unclear. Deletions cut 0 bases from V and 6 bases from J, with 15 bases between. The germline V gene encodes CDR1 DFQATT and CDR2 SNEGSKA (reference sequence). The CDR3 totals 15 residues. The CDR3 region is CSARDFVFPLNEQFF. CDR3 nucleotide sequence: TGCAGTGCTAGAGATTTTGTTTTTCCCCTCAATGAGCAGTTCTTC.

The chain combines TRBV7-2 with TRBJ1-6; D is possibly TRBD1 (6 bases). Trimming cost V 4 bases and J 8 bases, with 15 bases left between them. The CDR3 has 15 residues. Germline-derived CDR1 and CDR2 are SGHTA and FQGNSA. The CDR3 nucleotides read TGTGCCAGCAGCTCTACAGGGAATTCATATTCACCCCTCCACTTT. Translating it yields CASSSTGNSYSPLHF. Looking up the rest from reference TRBV7-2 and TRBJ1-6 gives the full variable domain: GAGVSQSPSNKVTEKGKDVELRCDPISGHTALYWYRQSLGQGLEFLIYFQGNSAPDKSGLPSDRFSAERTGGSVSTLTIQRTQQEDSAVYLCASSSTGNSYSPLHFGNGTRLTVT.

Many counts were recorded for this clonotype. The chain combines TRBV7-2 with TRBJ1-5; no firm D call. The CDR3 spans 13 residues. The germline CDR1 and CDR2 sequences are SGHTA and FQGNSA. Trimming left V 1 base short and J 4 bases short, with 5 bases between. The CDR3 coding sequence is TGTGCCAGCAGCTTAGTAGGGAATCAGCCCCAGCATTTT. Its translation: CASSLVGNQPQHF.

This chain uses TRBV12-3 or TRBV12-4 with TRBJ2-2; D could derive from TRBD1 or TRBD2 (5 bases each). V was shortened by 8 bases and J by 0 bases, with 7 bases between the two germline ends. This CDR3 has 13 residues. CDR3 protein: CASSGPNTGELFF. The CDR3 DNA reads as TGTGCCAGCTCGGGACCGAACACCGGGGAGCTGTTTTTT.

The chain is built from TRBV4-3 and TRBJ1-6; no reliable D call. The germline V gene has CDR1 LGHNA and CDR2 YSLEER. This CDR3 is built from 15 residues. Trimming pared 1 base from V and 7 bases from J, leaving 11 bases between. The CDR3 protein is CASSQARLLNSPLHF. The CDR3 DNA sequence: TGCGCCAGCAGCCAAGCGCGGCTTTTAAATTCACCCCTCCACTTT.

Worth noting for this clonotype: A clone one base away is much larger, so this may be a read error. The V and J genes are TRBV11-2 and TRBJ2-7; 10 nucleotides align to TRBD1. Germline V gene sequence: CDR1 SGHAT, CDR2 FQNNGV. The CDR3 loop spans 14 amino acids. The CDR3: CASSLGTGGYEQSF. The CDR3, as DNA: TGTGCCAGCAGCTTAGGGACAGGGGGTTACGAGCAGTCCTTC.

This clonotype has only a few counts. V is TRBV6-5 and J is TRBJ2-1; 7 positions agree with TRBD1. CDR1 is MNHEY, CDR2 SVGAGI, per germline. The length of the CDR3 is 15 residues. Trimming removed 8 bases from V and 2 bases from J; junction bases left unmatched: 9. The CDR3 nucleotides read TGTGCCAGCTTGGGCCAGGGGGAAACCTACAATGAGCAGTTCTTC. Translated: CASLGQGETYNEQFF.

This clonotype was detected a few times. The chain has TRBV12-3 or TRBV12-4 and TRBJ2-2; D is perhaps TRBD1 (7 bases). This CDR3 contains 16 residues. V was trimmed by 3 bases and J by 3 bases, leaving 14 bases between them. The CDR3: CASSFGRGRHTGELFF. The CDR3 nucleotides read TGTGCCAGCAGTTTTGGCAGGGGGAGGCACACCGGGGAGCTGTTTTTT.

In this sample, this clonotype turned up a few times. The genes are TRBV7-8 and TRBJ1-2; 7 bases agree with TRBD1. Germline trimming cut 5 bases from V and 4 bases from J; bases unmatched to any gene: 10. This CDR3 has 15 amino acids. Germline V CDR1 and CDR2: SGHVS, FQNEAQ. The CDR3 nucleotides are TGTGCCAGCAGCGAAACGACAGGGAACGTCTATGGCTACACCTTC. This translates into CASSETTGNVYGYTF.

This clonotype was counted a few times. V usage is TRBV3-1 and J usage is TRBJ2-7, with 7 bases that match TRBD2. Germline V gene lookup returns CDR1 LGHDT and CDR2 YNNKEL (reference sequence). This CDR3 is 14 amino acids long. Trimming cost V 4 bases and J 6 bases; bases outside gene matches: 9. CDR3 nucleotides: TGTGCCAGCAGCCTAGCGGGTCGGCCCTTCGAGCAGTACTTC. Translating gives CASSLAGRPFEQYF.

The chain carries TRBV5-1 and TRBJ2-7, with no clear D. The CDR3 spans 13 residues. CDR1 is SGHRS and CDR2 is YFSETQ in the germline V gene. V shed 4 bases and J shed 4 bases, with 12 bases lying between them. In nucleotides, the CDR3 is TGCGCCAGCAGCGGAACTATGGATTACGAGCAGTACTTC. Translation gives CASSGTMDYEQYF.

In regard to this clonotype: Relative to the germline gene, one junction end is altered; a read error may explain this. The gene calls are TRBV10-3 and TRBJ2-7, with D unresolved. The germline gives CDR1 ENHRY, CDR2 SYGVKD. The CDR3 contains 14 residues. This CDR3 is CAIRRTESSYEQHF. The CDR3 DNA sequence: TGTGCCATCAGAAGGACGGAGAGCTCCTACGAGCAGCACTTC.

The chain is built from TRBV12-3 or TRBV12-4 and TRBJ2-5; D is undetermined. The CDR3 is made up of 13 amino acids. Trimming removed 4 bases from V and 5 bases from J, with 11 bases in between. CDR3 nucleotides: TGTGCCAGCAGTTCAGTGGCGGTGGAGACCCAGTACTTC. This gives the protein CASSSVAVETQYF.